The entry that follows covers one TCR beta chain sequence. This clone was found many times. What antigen it recognizes has not been identified. Base qualities are not provided; no much larger clone lies one nucleotide away. CDR1 and CDR2 were assigned from the germline V gene (reference sequence) as LNHDA and SQIVND. The junction carries 11 bases between V and J, which are trimmed by 6 bases and 8 bases respectively. Reading from cysteine to phenylalanine, the CDR3 counts 12 amino acids. Only the CDR3 DNA is retained, 36 bases long and in frame from the first base. TCRbeta CDR3 regions were amplified from genomic DNA using the immunoSEQ Assay, a bias-controlled multiplex PCR. The study's processing was this. The number of nucleated cells in each sample was estimated from the amplification of reference gene primers within the assay. To quantify the absolute abundance of each unique TCRbeta CDR3 rearrangement, sequence reads were collapsed and filtered. For each sample, productive Simpson clonality was calculated as the square root of Simpson's diversity index over productive rearrangements. The source is immuneACCESS, and TCRdb retained only in-frame sequences with V and J called. Part of the clones is not carried over; for the studies checked, unresolved V genes explain less than half of this, and the remainder is unexplained. The V and J calls and the clone size are those of that table, but D and trimming were determined from the DNA. Recorded for this sample are 250,000 to 300,000 clones; 70% to 90% of them occurred a single time. The top ten hold about 6.9% of the sample.

This sample was included in a study of blood T cell repertoires in COVID-19 (dated by TCRdb to 2020 to 2022). Broadly, across the study: The collaborator samples originated in the United States, Italy and Spain and spanned the acute and convalescent phases of COVID-19. Where HLA class I and class II types were available, the types were taken from metadata supplied by the sample provider, not from assay-based typing. The repertoires were released in a freely available public database intended as a resource for research on the immune response to SARS-CoV-2. Subjects who had been exposed to COVID-19, were actively infected with it, or had recovered from it provided the deeply sampled blood TCRbeta repertoires that made up the dataset. Sample metadata almost always included a de-identified subject ID, COVID-19 status, age in years and sex. Samples were obtained from the ongoing ImmuneRACE study (first 160 participants) and from about 1,300 subjects provided by 6 global collaborators. The material from the prospective study consisted of cDNA or gDNA derived from T cells, B-cell-depleted T cells, or PBMCs.

Participants in the prospective study were aged about 18 to 100 years, lived in some 24 United States geographic areas, and enrolled through a virtual design. In the prospective study, participants were assigned to cohorts based on the clinical history participants reported in a screening survey and a study questionnaire. Exposed participants had been in contact with someone with a PCR-confirmed or clinician-diagnosed COVID-19 case within 2 weeks of study entry. Each participant in the prospective study had whole blood, serum and a nasopharyngeal or oropharyngeal swab collected by mobile phlebotomists. Additional blood draws and questionnaires over an approximately two-month period could optionally be provided by prospective study participants. Blood samples from the prospective study were shipped frozen or at room temperature prior to DNA extraction. General conclusions and limits of the study: The amount of clinical and demographic metadata varied by source and participant and was provided uncurated.

Sequenced material: PBMCs or T cells enriched from blood (not recorded which). The chain joins TRBV19 to TRBJ1-3, with an unclear D gene assignment. The source is a woman between 45 and 60 years old who had been exposed to COVID-19. This receptor carries the CDR3 CASSVMGDTIYF. DNA sequence: TGTGCCAGTAGCGTAATGGGAGACACCATATATTTT.